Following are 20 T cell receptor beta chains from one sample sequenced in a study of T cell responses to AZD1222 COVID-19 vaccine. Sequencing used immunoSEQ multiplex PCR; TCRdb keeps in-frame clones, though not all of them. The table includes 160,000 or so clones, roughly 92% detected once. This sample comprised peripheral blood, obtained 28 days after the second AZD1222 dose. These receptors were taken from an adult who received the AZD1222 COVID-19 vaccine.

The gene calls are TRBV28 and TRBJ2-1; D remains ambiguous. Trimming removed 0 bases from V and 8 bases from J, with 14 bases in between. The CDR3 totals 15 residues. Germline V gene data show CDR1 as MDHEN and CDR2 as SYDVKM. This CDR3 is CASSLWVVGSYEQFF. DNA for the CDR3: TGTGCCAGCAGTTTATGGGTAGTAGGGTCTTATGAGCAGTTCTTC.

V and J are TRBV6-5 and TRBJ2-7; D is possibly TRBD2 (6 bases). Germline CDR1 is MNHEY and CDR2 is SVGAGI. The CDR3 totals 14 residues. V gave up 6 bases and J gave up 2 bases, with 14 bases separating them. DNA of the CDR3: TGTGCCAGCAGCCTAAACGGAGGGGCCTACGAGCAGTACTTC. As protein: CASSLNGGAYEQYF.

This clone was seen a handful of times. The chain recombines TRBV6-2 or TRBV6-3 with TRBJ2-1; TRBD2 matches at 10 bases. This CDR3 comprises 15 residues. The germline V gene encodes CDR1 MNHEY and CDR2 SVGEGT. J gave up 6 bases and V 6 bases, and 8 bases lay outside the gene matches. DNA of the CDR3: TGTGCCAGCAGCCCTCTAGCGGGGGAAACCAATGAGCAGTTCTTC. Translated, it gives CASSPLAGETNEQFF.

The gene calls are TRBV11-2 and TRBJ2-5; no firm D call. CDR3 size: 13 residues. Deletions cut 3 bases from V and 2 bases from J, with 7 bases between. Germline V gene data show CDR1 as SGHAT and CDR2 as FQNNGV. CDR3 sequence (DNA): TGTGCCAGCAGCTTCGCGGAACAAGAGACCCAGTACTTC. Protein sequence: CASSFAEQETQYF.

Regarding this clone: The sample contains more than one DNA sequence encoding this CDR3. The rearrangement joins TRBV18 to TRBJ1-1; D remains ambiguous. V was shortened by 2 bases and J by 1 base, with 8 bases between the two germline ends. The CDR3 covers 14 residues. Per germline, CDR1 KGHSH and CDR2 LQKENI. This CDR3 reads CASSPGSGNTEAFF. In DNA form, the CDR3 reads TGTGCCAGCTCACCAGGATCGGGGAACACTGAAGCTTTCTTT.

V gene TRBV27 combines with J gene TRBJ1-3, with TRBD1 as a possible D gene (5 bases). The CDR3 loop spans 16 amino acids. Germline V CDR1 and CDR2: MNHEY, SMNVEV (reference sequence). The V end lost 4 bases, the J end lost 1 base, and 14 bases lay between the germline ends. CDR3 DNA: TGTGCCAGCAGTTGGGGCAGCCCCGCATCTGGAAACACCATATATTTT. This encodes CASSWGSPASGNTIYF.

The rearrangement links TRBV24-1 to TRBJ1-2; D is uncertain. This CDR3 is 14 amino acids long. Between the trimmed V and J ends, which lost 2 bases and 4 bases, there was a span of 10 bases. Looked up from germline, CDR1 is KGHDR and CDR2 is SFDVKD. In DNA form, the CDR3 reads TGTGCCACCAGTGATTCCAACAGCATCTATGGCTACACCTTC. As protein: CATSDSNSIYGYTF.

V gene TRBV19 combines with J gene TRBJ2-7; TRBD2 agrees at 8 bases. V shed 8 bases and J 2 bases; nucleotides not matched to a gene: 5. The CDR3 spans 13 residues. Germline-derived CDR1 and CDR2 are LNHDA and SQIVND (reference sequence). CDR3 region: CASSSGLTYEQYF. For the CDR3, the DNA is TGTGCCAGTTCTAGCGGGCTAACCTACGAGCAGTACTTC. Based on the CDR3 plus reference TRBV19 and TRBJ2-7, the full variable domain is DGGITQSPKYLFRKEGQNVTLSCEQNLNHDAMYWYRQDPGQGLRLIYYSQIVNDFQKGDIAEGYSVSREKKESFPLTVTSAQKNPTAFYLCASSSGLTYEQYFGPGTRLTVT.

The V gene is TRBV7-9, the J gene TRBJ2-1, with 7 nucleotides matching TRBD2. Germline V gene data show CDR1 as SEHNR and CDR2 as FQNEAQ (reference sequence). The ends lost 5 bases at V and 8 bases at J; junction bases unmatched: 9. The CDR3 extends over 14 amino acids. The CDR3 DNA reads TGTGCCAGCAGCCTACGGACTAGACGGGATGAGCAGTTCTTC. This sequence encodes CASSLRTRRDEQFF.

The CDR3: CARIAGDSFSYEQYF. Here the CDR3 DNA reads TGTGCCAGAATAGCGGGAGACAGCTTTTCCTACGAGCAGTACTTC. V and J are TRBV5-3 and TRBJ2-7; 9 nucleotides agree with TRBD2. TRBV5-3 counts as an open reading frame of uncertain function. The CDR3 extends over 15 amino acids. Germline trimming cut 6 bases from V and 1 base from J; bases unmatched to any gene: 8.

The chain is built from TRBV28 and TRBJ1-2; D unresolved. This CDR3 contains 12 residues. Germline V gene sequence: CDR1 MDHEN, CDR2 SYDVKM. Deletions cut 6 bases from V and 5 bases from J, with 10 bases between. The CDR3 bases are TGTGCCAGCAGGCTCGCAGATTATGGCTACACCTTC. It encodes CASRLADYGYTF.

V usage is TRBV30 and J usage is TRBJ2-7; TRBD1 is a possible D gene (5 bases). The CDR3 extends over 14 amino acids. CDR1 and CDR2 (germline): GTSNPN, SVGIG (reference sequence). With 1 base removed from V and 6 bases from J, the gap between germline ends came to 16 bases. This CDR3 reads CAWSDQGNLVEQYF. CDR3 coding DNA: TGTGCCTGGAGTGATCAGGGAAATCTCGTCGAGCAGTACTTC.

The CDR3 reads CASSMGVAGDTQYF. The DNA for the CDR3 is TGTGCCAGTAGTATGGGAGTAGCAGGGGATACGCAGTATTTT. This chain connects TRBV19 to TRBJ2-3; D may correspond to TRBD1 or TRBD2 (5 bases each). The ends were cut back, 3 bases at V and 6 bases at J, with 13 bases in the middle. This CDR3 spans 14 amino acids. In germline, CDR1 is LNHDA, CDR2 SQIVND (reference sequence).

CDR3 protein: CASSSGRGGGYEQYF. DNA for the CDR3: TGCGCCAGCAGCTCCGGGAGGGGGGGTGGCTACGAGCAGTACTTC. The chain carries TRBV10-2 and TRBJ2-7, with TRBD2 identical over 8 bases. This CDR3 contains 15 residues. V dropped 6 bases and J dropped 3; count of bases not matched to a gene: 10. CDR1 and CDR2 from the germline V gene are WSHSY and SAAADI.

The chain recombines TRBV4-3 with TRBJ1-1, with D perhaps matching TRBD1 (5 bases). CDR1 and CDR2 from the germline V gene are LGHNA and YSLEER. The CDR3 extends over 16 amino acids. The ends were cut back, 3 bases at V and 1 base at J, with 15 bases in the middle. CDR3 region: CASSHVFRDQNTEAFF. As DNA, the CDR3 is TGCGCCAGCAGCCATGTTTTCAGGGACCAGAACACTGAAGCTTTCTTT.

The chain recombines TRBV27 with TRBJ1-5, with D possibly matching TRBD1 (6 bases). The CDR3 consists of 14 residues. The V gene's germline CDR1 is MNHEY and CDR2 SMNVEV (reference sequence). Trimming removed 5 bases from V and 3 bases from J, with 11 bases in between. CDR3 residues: CASSPGQYNQPQHF. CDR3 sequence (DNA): TGTGCCAGCAGTCCCGGACAGTACAATCAGCCCCAGCATTTT.

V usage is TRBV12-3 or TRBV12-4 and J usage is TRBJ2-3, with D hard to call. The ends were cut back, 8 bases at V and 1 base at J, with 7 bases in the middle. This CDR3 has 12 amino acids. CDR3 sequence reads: CASRTGTDTQYF. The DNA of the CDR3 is TGTGCCAGCCGCACTGGCACAGATACGCAGTATTTT.

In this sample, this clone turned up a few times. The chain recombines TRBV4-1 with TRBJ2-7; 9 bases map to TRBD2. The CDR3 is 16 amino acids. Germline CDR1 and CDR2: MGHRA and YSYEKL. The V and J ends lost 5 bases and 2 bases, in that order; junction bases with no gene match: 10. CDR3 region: CASSSLMGLAAYEQYF. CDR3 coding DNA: TGCGCCAGCAGCTCCTTGATGGGACTAGCTGCCTACGAGCAGTACTTC.

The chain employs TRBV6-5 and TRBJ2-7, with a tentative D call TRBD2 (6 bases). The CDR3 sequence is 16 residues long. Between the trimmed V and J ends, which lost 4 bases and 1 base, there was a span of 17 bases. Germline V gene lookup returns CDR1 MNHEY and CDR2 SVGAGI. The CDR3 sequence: CASSSLSAGLSYEQYF. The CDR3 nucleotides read TGTGCCAGCAGTTCCCTCTCAGCGGGCCTTTCCTACGAGCAGTACTTC.

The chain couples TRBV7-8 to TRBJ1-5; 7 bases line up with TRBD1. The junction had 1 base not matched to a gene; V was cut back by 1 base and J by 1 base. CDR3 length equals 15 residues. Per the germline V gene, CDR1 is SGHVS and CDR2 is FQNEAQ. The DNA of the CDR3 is TGTGCCAGCAGCTTAGGGACAGGAAGCAATCAGCCCCAGCATTTT. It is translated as CASSLGTGSNQPQHF.